This TCR beta chain comes out of a study of blood T cell repertoires in COVID-19. In the study's own analysis: Reference gene primers were amplified, and this amplification served to estimate nucleated cell counts. Profiling relied on immunoSEQ multiplex PCR, and the TCRdb table lists in-frame clones only, not all of them. V and J calls and clone size are as listed in that table; D and trimming were resolved from the DNA. Seen here are 50,000 to 65,000 clones, roughly 88% observed once, and the top ten hold 3.5%. The CDR3 extends over 14 amino acids. Trimming shortened V by 7 bases and J by 7 bases, and 17 bases separated the two germline ends. Looked up from germline, CDR1 is MNHEY and CDR2 is SVGAGI.

The chain has TRBV6-5 and TRBJ2-1; D is perhaps TRBD2 (6 bases). The sequenced material came from peripheral blood. This clonotype was sampled from a man in his fifties or sixties with active COVID-19. This chain's CDR3 is CASNTGLLGNEQFF. CDR3 nucleotide sequence: TGTGCCAGCAATACCGGACTACTAGGGAATGAGCAGTTCTTC.